The present T cell receptor beta chain was sequenced within a study of graft-versus-host responses after intestinal transplantation (dated by TCRdb to about 2021). Looking at the study overall: The transplants that recipients got were multivisceral, liver-intestinal, or isolated intestinal. To identify alloreactive clones, pre-transplant mixed lymphocyte reaction products were sequenced and compared with unstimulated pre-transplant donor and recipient T cells. A peak of at least 4% donor T cells among recipient peripheral blood mononuclear cells was the definition used for donor T cell macrochimerism. Rather than going through the commercial service, samples from a few later patients were sequenced in-house on an Illumina MiSeq and processed with MiXCR. The cohort enrolled under 25 intestinal transplant recipients including one retransplant, and a few patients lacking pretransplant specimens were excluded. After intestinal transplantation, graft-versus-host and host-versus-graft alloreactive T cell clones in the graft, circulation and bone marrow were tracked using bulk TCR-beta CDR3 sequencing. All recipients received anti-thymocyte globulin induction followed by maintenance tacrolimus and steroids for approximately 3 years.

A remark on this clone: The specificity of this receptor is unknown. No much larger clone exists at a distance of one base, and base qualities are not known.

Study-level results and caveats: Early after transplant, peak levels of circulating GvH clones were found to be associated with declines in HvG clones. In patients with donor T cell macrochimerism, the allografts had high GvH to HvG T cell clonal ratios. GvH clones were found in recipient bone marrow, and some of the GvH clones appeared earlier in ileal mucosa or blood, which is consistent with an intestinal mucosal origin. The conclusions were limited by the relatively low number and heterogeneity of the intestinal transplant patients.

According to the germline V gene, CDR1 reads MNHNS and CDR2 reads SASEGT. V is reduced by 7 bases and J by 6 bases, leaving a spacing of 7 bases between them. The CDR3, cysteine through phenylalanine, is 11 amino acids long. CDR3 DNA only is kept here, 33 bases in frame from base 1. The receptor library was made with the immunoSEQ multiplex PCR assay. For most patients, genomic DNA was isolated with the Qiagen DNeasy Blood and Tissue Kit and sent frozen to Adaptive Biotechnologies for TCR sequencing. For most patients, genomic DNA was subjected to high-throughput TCR-beta CDR3 sequencing by Adaptive Biotechnologies. As for the original processing: Adaptive's ImmunoSEQ software supplied the TCR sequencing data for 15 to 20 patients, while MiXCR and VDJtools were used to process a few other patients. CD4 versus CD8 sorting errors were corrected by removing sequences found in both subsets at a frequency ratio below 5:1. Because the origin of CDR3 nucleotide sequences shared between donor and recipient could not be assigned, those sequences were removed. To be classed as alloreactive, a clone needed at least 2-fold expansion over unstimulated cells and a minimum CFSE-low frequency of 0.002% (template counts) or 0.001% (read counts). Clones were considered mappable if detected in sequenced pre-transplant spleen, lymph node, or MLR CFSE-low populations of the donor or recipient. Cumulative frequency of alloreactive clones was calculated as a percentage of all sequences weighted by copy number. Drawn from immuneACCESS, this table holds only the in-frame rearrangements with V and J called that TCRdb kept. Clones are partly lost; checked studies trace under half to an unresolved V gene and leave the rest unexplained. V and J calls and clone size are those listed in that table; D and trimming were worked out from the DNA. In this sample the table shows roughly 130,000 clones, around 90% of which occur a single time. Jointly, the top ten make up about 0.19% of the sample.

The time point label for this specimen denotes: cells obtained before transplantation from donor or recipient. CD3+CD4+ and CD3+CD8+ populations were FACS-sorted from unstimulated pre-transplant donor and recipient cells taken from spleen or lymph nodes. This receptor chain uses TRBV6-1 and TRBJ2-1, with a tentative D gene TRBD1 over 6 matching bases. The receptor's source is a human donor who received an intestinal transplant. The sample was unstimulated CD4+ T cells sorted from spleen or lymph node cells, taken before intestinal transplant. CDR3 protein: CASKGVNEQFF. The nucleotide sequence is given as TGTGCCAGCAAGGGGGTCAATGAGCAGTTCTTC.